The rows below give T cell receptor beta chains drawn from one sample of a study of OX40 agonist ivuxolimab in advanced cancers. Sequencing was performed with immunoSEQ multiplex PCR; in TCRdb, only in-frame clones are kept and a portion is missing. The sample has 90,000 to 130,000 clones; roughly 87% are singletons. The source was CD4+ or CD8+ T cells sorted from blood, collected in a trial of the OX40 agonist ivuxolimab. These receptors were obtained from an adult with an advanced solid tumor such as melanoma, head and neck, liver or kidney cancer. CDR3s include the opening cysteine and the closing phenylalanine or tryptophan. D genes are given only for firm matches. Where a row states a size, it is once, few, many or the class of an expanded clone; other rows omit it.

>NA|13|TRBJ2-1|TRBV30|TRBD2
TGTGCCTGGAGCCGGCTAGCGGGAGTTGAGCAGTTCTTC
CAWSRLAGVEQFF
>NA|14|TRBJ1-2|TRBV9|TRBD1
TGTGCCAGCAGCGTAGCTCAGGGGGATAATGGCTACACCTTC
CASSVAQGDNGYTF
>NA|13|TRBJ1-1|TRBV5-8|NA
TGTGCCAGCAGCGTTACAGGGAACACTGAAGCTTTCTTT
CASSVTGNTEAFF
>NA|15|TRBJ1-1|TRBV2|TRBD1
TGTGCCAGCAGACTCCGGACAGGGGGTGGTAATGAAGCTTTCTTT
CASRLRTGGGNEAFF
>NA|14|TRBJ1-1|TRBV5-6|NA
TGTGCCAGCAGCTTGGGAGGTTTGAACACTGAAGCTTTCTTT
CASSLGGLNTEAFF
>NA|14|TRBJ2-1|TRBV4-3|NA
TGCGCCAGCAGCCAAGACAGGGTGAGCGATGAGCAGTTCTTC
CASSQDRVSDEQFF
>NA|21|TRBJ2-1|TRBV19|TRBD2
TGTGCCAGTAGTTCCGGCCCTTATAGAACTAGCGGAGATGGCTCCTACAATGAGCAGTTCTTC
CASSSGPYRTSGDGSYNEQFF
>NA|16|TRBJ2-7|TRBV18|TRBD2
TGTGCCAGCTCACCAGAGAGGTCTAGCGGAATTTACGAGCAGTACTTC
CASSPERSSGIYEQYF
>NA|14|TRBJ2-5|TRBV28|NA
TGTGCCAGCAGTGAACCCACAGGGAGAGAGACCCAGTACTTC
CASSEPTGRETQYF
>NA|15|TRBJ1-1|TRBV5-1|TRBD1
TGCGCCAGCAGTCGACAGGGGGCCGATGGAACTGAAGCTTTCTTT
CASSRQGADGTEAFF
>few|14|TRBJ2-2|TRBV2|TRBD2
TGTGCCACCCTAGGACTAGCGGGGGCCGGGGAGCTGTTTTTT
CATLGLAGAGELFF
>NA|14|TRBJ1-1|TRBV7-9|TRBD1
TGTGCCAGCAGACATTACAGGGGACACACTGAAGCTTTCTTT
CASRHYRGHTEAFF
>NA|14|TRBJ2-3|TRBV11-3|NA
TGTGCCAGCAGCTTAGGGGGTGATGCGGTGACGCAGTATTTT
CASSLGGDAVTQYF
>NA|13|TRBJ1-2|TRBV6-6|NA
TGTGCCAGCAGTTACCCAGGGGCAGTTGGCTACACCTTC
CASSYPGAVGYTF
>NA|17|TRBJ2-7|TRBV21-1|NA
TGTGCCAGCAGCAATAATCGGACAGGGGGCTCAATGGACGAGCAGTACTTC
CASSNNRTGGSMDEQYF
>NA|14|TRBJ2-7|TRBV10-3|NA
TGTGCCATCACCCAAACAGCGAACTCCTACGAGCAGTACTTC
CAITQTANSYEQYF
>NA|14|TRBJ2-7|TRBV19|TRBD2
TGTGCCAGTAGACCTAGCGGGTCTATCCACGAGCAGTACTTC
CASRPSGSIHEQYF
>NA|16|TRBJ1-6|TRBV4-3|NA
TGCGCCAGCAGCTCAGAAGCCTTCTCCTATAATTCACCCCTCCACTTT
CASSSEAFSYNSPLHF
>NA|13|TRBJ1-1|TRBV7-3|NA
TGTGCCAGCAGCAAAAACTCGAACACTGAAGCTTTCTTT
CASSKNSNTEAFF